This entry lists 32 T cell receptor beta chains sequenced from one sample in a study of spatial heterogeneity in lung cancer. No antigen has been assigned to these receptors. Study-wide findings and caveats: Intratumoral expanded alpha and beta TCR counts were found to track tumor mutation counts.

TCRdb re-called the 5' RACE reads through MiXCR, storing one row per CDR3 protein. Of some 10,000 distinct CDR3 sequences detected, more than 3.5% appear once; the ten largest clones hold about 9.9%. Time point in this sample: sample taken at primary tumor resection. The material sequenced was lung tumor tissue, taken at surgery. Every receptor here comes from a female donor with early-stage non-small cell lung cancer.

This clonotype was seen repeatedly, ten times or more. V gene TRBV5-1 combines with J gene TRBJ1-2, with a possible D match to TRBD1 (5 bases). Germline V gives CDR1 SGHRS, CDR2 YFSETQ. The CDR3 consists of 15 residues. The V end was cut by 2 bases, the J end by 6 bases, with 17 bases between. CDR3 nucleotides: TGCGCCAGCAGCTTCCAGGGACTCTTGGTGGATGGCTACACCTTC. It encodes CASSFQGLLVDGYTF.

To note about this clonotype: The junction does not match germline at one end; this may be a read error. The chain couples TRBV3-1 to TRBJ1-1; D is undetermined. CDR3 length equals 11 residues. The germline V gene has CDR1 LGHDT and CDR2 YNNKEL (reference sequence). The CDR3 DNA sequence: TGTGCCAGCAGCCAAGGTGGCGACGTACGATTT. This gives the protein CASSQGGDVRF.

This clonotype was picked up many times. V and J are TRBV20-1 and TRBJ2-7; TRBD2 agrees at 7 bases. Germline values: CDR1 DFQATT, CDR2 SNEGSKA (reference sequence). Germline trimming cut 5 bases from V and 3 bases from J; bases unmatched to any gene: 10. The CDR3 is 14 amino acids. The CDR3 is CSAPDPLADYEQYF. As DNA, the CDR3 is TGCAGTGCTCCAGACCCCCTAGCGGACTACGAGCAGTACTTC.

The table lists this clonotype with many counts. The V gene is TRBV7-8, the J gene TRBJ1-1; 8 nucleotides agree with TRBD1. Germline V CDR1 and CDR2: SGHVS, FQNEAQ. The CDR3 is 15 amino acids. V dropped 1 base and J dropped 3; count of bases not matched to a gene: 4. The CDR3 spells CASSLGLTGDTEAFF. The CDR3 DNA follows: TGTGCCAGCAGCTTAGGATTGACAGGGGACACTGAAGCTTTCTTT. The full variable domain, rest sourced from reference TRBV7-8 and TRBJ1-1, is GAGVSQSPRYKVAKRGQDVALRCDPISGHVSLFWYQQALGQGPEFLTYFQNEAQLDKSGLPSDRFFAERPEGSVSTLKIQRTQQEDSAVYLCASSLGLTGDTEAFFGQGTRLTVV.

This clonotype was seen ten or more times. A much larger clone lies a single base off, so this may be a read error. This chain links TRBV5-1 with TRBJ1-2, with 8 bases matching TRBD1. The length of the CDR3 is 15 residues. Per germline, CDR1 SGHRS and CDR2 YFSETQ. The CDR3 reads CASSLVVRGRDGYNF. The CDR3 DNA reads as TGCGCCAGCAGCTTGGTCGTCAGGGGGCGAGATGGCTACAACTTC.

This clonotype was counted many times. CDR3 sequence: CASSLGDGGDITEAFF. In DNA, the CDR3 is TGTGCCAGCAGCCTAGGGGATGGGGGAGATATCACTGAAGCTTTCTTT. The V and J genes are TRBV6-5 and TRBJ1-1; tentative D call: TRBD1 (5 bases). The CDR3 loop spans 16 amino acids. V was trimmed by 6 bases and J by 4 bases, leaving 21 bases between them. Germline V gene data show CDR1 as MNHEY and CDR2 as SVGAGI.

This clonotype was seen many times. An end of the junction does not agree with germline; a read error may underlie this. The rearrangement uses TRBV6-2 or TRBV6-3 and TRBJ2-2; a weak D match, TRBD1 (5 bases). There are 12 residues in the CDR3. Germline loops: CDR1 MNHEY, CDR2 SVGEGT. CDR3 DNA: TGTGCCAGCAATTACCAGGGCGGGGAGCTGTTTTTT. The encoded protein is CASNYQGGELFF.

Only a few counts were recorded for this clonotype. The chain uses TRBV15 and TRBJ2-7; D gene unclear. CDR1 and CDR2 (germline): LNHNV, YYDKDF (reference sequence). Trimming cost V 0 bases and J 0 bases, with 6 bases left between them. This CDR3 region has 14 residues. CDR3 loop: CATSRDGGSYEQYF. Written as DNA, the CDR3 is TGTGCCACCAGCAGAGACGGCGGCTCCTACGAGCAGTACTTC.

This clonotype has at least ten counts. The CDR3: CASSYERETNEQFF. The CDR3 nucleotides read TGCGCCAGCAGCTACGAGCGGGAGACCAATGAGCAGTTCTTC. V gene TRBV5-1 combines with J gene TRBJ2-1, with TRBD2 matching over 8 bases. Germline assignment: CDR1 SGHRS and CDR2 YFSETQ. The J segment lost 6 bases and the V segment lost 3 bases, leaving 5 bases of the junction unmatched. The CDR3 covers 14 residues.

The rearrangement joins TRBV5-1 to TRBJ2-1; D gene uncertain. This CDR3 has 12 residues. V gave up 6 bases and J gave up 7 bases, with 11 bases separating them. Germline values: CDR1 SGHRS, CDR2 YFSETQ. CDR3 loop: CASMALSNEQFF. The CDR3 DNA follows: TGCGCCAGCATGGCGTTATCAAATGAGCAGTTCTTC.

In this sample, this clonotype turned up many times. The chain combines TRBV28 with TRBJ1-5, with a tentative D call TRBD1 (6 bases). CDR3 length: 13 amino acids. V dropped 7 bases and J dropped 4 bases, with 11 bases sitting between them. CDR1 is MDHEN, CDR2 SYDVKM, per germline. CDR3 loop: CASINRVNQPQHF. As DNA, the CDR3 is TGTGCCAGCATTAACAGGGTAAATCAGCCCCAGCATTTT.

This clonotype was seen repeatedly, ten times or more. The V call is TRBV19, the J call TRBJ2-2, with no clear D. Germline CDR1 reads LNHDA; CDR2 reads SQIVND (reference sequence). The CDR3 consists of 15 residues. V lost 2 bases, J lost 3 bases, and 10 bases lay in between. The CDR3 nucleotides are TGTGCCAGTAGTATAATAGGTCTTTACACCGGGGAGCTGTTTTTT. Translation gives CASSIIGLYTGELFF.

The sample holds many counts of this clonotype. This chain links TRBV5-1 with TRBJ1-1; D is ambiguous. Trimming took 2 bases from V and 8 from J, leaving 7 bases between them. The germline V gene encodes CDR1 SGHRS and CDR2 YFSETQ. The CDR3 is 11 residues long. CDR3 sequence (DNA): TGCGCCAGCAGCTTCGGAGTAGAAGCTTTCTTT. It specifies CASSFGVEAFF.

This clonotype was picked up many times. The gene calls are TRBV5-1 and TRBJ2-2, with TRBD2 as a possible D gene (6 bases). Looked up from germline, CDR1 is SGHRS and CDR2 is YFSETQ. The V gene lost 0 bases and the J gene lost 11 bases, with 20 bases spanning the gap. This CDR3 has 16 residues. The DNA for the CDR3 is TGCGCCAGCAGCTTGGATCCGGGGACTGAGCTGGATGAGCTGTTTTTT. It specifies CASSLDPGTELDELFF.

The sample holds many counts of this clonotype. V usage is TRBV5-4 and J usage is TRBJ2-7; 8 bases align to TRBD2. The V gene's germline CDR1 is SGHNT and CDR2 YYREEE (reference sequence). V shed 2 bases, J shed 0 bases, and the junction held 4 bases outside the gene matches. CDR3 length equals 15 residues. CDR3 in amino acids: CASSFSGASSYEQYF. In nucleotides, the CDR3 is TGTGCCAGCAGCTTTAGCGGGGCGAGCTCCTACGAGCAGTACTTC.

This clonotype was seen at least ten times. V usage is TRBV6-5 and J usage is TRBJ1-3, with D possibly matching TRBD1 (6 bases). The germline gives CDR1 MNHEY, CDR2 SVGAGI. V was trimmed by 6 bases and J by 1 base, leaving 10 bases between them. The CDR3 is 14 residues long. DNA of the CDR3: TGTGCCAGCAGACTAGGGGGATCTGGAAACACCATATATTTT. Translating it yields CASRLGGSGNTIYF.

This clonotype qualifies as medium-sized. This chain joins TRBV12-3 or TRBV12-4 and TRBJ2-5; 9 bases align to TRBD1. Losses at the gene ends were 5 bases for V and 5 bases for J; bases not matched to a gene: 9. The CDR3 consists of 15 residues. The CDR3 loop reads CASSPGTGSLETQYF. Here the CDR3 DNA reads TGTGCCAGCAGTCCCGGGACAGGGAGTTTGGAGACCCAGTACTTC.

By sample share, this clonotype is medium-sized (0.01 to 0.1%). The rearrangement links TRBV20-1 to TRBJ2-7; 7 bases match TRBD2. Germline lookup yields CDR1 DFQATT and CDR2 SNEGSKA (reference sequence). The length of the CDR3 is 14 residues. V lost 0 bases, J lost 1 base, and 3 bases stayed unmatched. The CDR3 here is CSARDAGVSYEQYF. The CDR3 DNA follows: TGCAGTGCTAGAGATGCGGGAGTGTCCTACGAGCAGTACTTC.

This clonotype was recorded many times. The chain combines TRBV7-9 with TRBJ1-5; D gene uncertain. The V and J ends lost 5 bases and 4 bases respectively, with 12 bases between them. Germline CDR1 SEHNR, CDR2 FQNEAQ (reference sequence). The CDR3 runs 14 residues. The chain's CDR3 is CASSPTGANQPQHF. The CDR3 nucleotides read TGTGCCAGCAGCCCAACGGGCGCAAATCAGCCCCAGCATTTT.

The table lists this clonotype with many counts. This sequence joins TRBV9 and TRBJ1-4, with a tentative D call TRBD1 (5 bases). In germline, CDR1 is SGDLS, CDR2 YYNGEE. The CDR3 covers 15 residues. Trimming took 3 bases from V and 2 from J, leaving 11 bases between them. As DNA, the CDR3 is TGTGCCAGCAGCGGCGCAGGGCCCACTAATGAAAAACTGTTTTTT. Translation gives CASSGAGPTNEKLFF.

This clonotype is medium-sized. The J gene is TRBJ2-2, the V gene TRBV5-4, with D perhaps TRBD2 (6 bases). Germline assignment: CDR1 SGHNT and CDR2 YYREEE (reference sequence). Trimming removed 4 bases at V and 3 bases at J, with 13 bases between. The CDR3 sequence is 15 residues long. The CDR3 protein is CASSPGAGYTGELFF. The DNA of the CDR3 is TGTGCCAGCAGCCCCGGCGCGGGGTACACCGGGGAGCTGTTTTTT.

By sample share, this clonotype is medium-sized. One end of the junction does not line up with germline, which may come from a read error. The CDR3 loop is CASSIAGTGGWDEQFF. Here the CDR3 DNA reads TGTGCCAGCAGCATAGCGGGGACAGGGGGCTGGGATGAGCAGTTCTTC. V is TRBV7-2 and J is TRBJ2-1; 12 nucleotides match TRBD1. The V gene's germline CDR1 is SGHTA and CDR2 FQGNSA. The CDR3 spans 16 residues.

By share, this clonotype counts as medium-sized (0.01 to 0.1%). The chain uses TRBV27 and TRBJ1-5, with D tentatively TRBD1 (6 bases). Germline CDR1 MNHEY, CDR2 SMNVEV (reference sequence). The CDR3 extends over 15 amino acids. Between the trimmed V and J ends, which lost 3 bases and 2 bases, there was a span of 11 bases. DNA of the CDR3: TGTGCCAGCAGTTTGGGGGGCGCGGGCAATCAGCCCCAGCATTTT. It codes for CASSLGGAGNQPQHF.

CDR3 sequence reads: CASSDDPGTIQHEQYF. DNA of the CDR3: TGTGCCAGCAGCGACGACCCAGGGACCATACAACATGAGCAGTACTTC. The rearrangement joins TRBV9 to TRBJ2-7; D might be TRBD1 or TRBD2, each matching 5 bases. V gave up 3 bases and J gave up 7 bases, with 23 bases separating them. CDR3 length: 16 residues. Germline CDR1 is SGDLS and CDR2 is YYNGEE. The whole variable domain, filled in from reference TRBV9 and TRBJ2-7, reads DSGVTQTPKHLITATGQRVTLRCSPRSGDLSVYWYQQSLDQGLQFLIQYYNGEERAKGNILERFSAQQFPDLHSELNLSSLELGDSALYFCASSDDPGTIQHEQYFGPGTRLTVT.

This clonotype was seen ten or more times. The rearrangement joins TRBV29-1 to TRBJ1-2; D unresolved. Germline values: CDR1 SQVTM, CDR2 ANQGSEA. The length of the CDR3 is 11 residues. V dropped 2 bases and J dropped 3 bases, with 4 bases sitting between them. The CDR3 reads CSVEKDYGYTF. The CDR3 region has the DNA TGCAGCGTTGAAAAGGACTATGGCTACACCTTC. Full variable domain (rest looked up from reference TRBV29-1 and TRBJ1-2): SAVISQKPSRDICQRGTSLTIQCQVDSQVTMMFWYRQQPGQSLTLIATANQGSEATYESGFVIDKFPISRPNLTFSTLTVSNMSPEDSSIYLCSVEKDYGYTFGSGTRLTVV.

This clonotype ranks as medium-sized. The CDR3: CATSAFGNEQFF. The CDR3 coding sequence is TGTGCCACCAGCGCTTTTGGAAATGAGCAGTTCTTC. V is TRBV15 and J is TRBJ2-1; D call uncertain. This CDR3 is 12 amino acids long. Deletions cut 5 bases from V and 7 bases from J, with 9 bases between. From germline, CDR1 is LNHNV and CDR2 YYDKDF (reference sequence).

This clonotype came up many times. The chain joins TRBV30 to TRBJ2-7; 8 nucleotides line up with TRBD2. The germline CDR1 and CDR2 sequences are GTSNPN and SVGIG (reference sequence). V lost 4 bases, J lost 7 bases, and 9 bases stayed unmatched. The CDR3 totals 13 residues. The CDR3 here is CAWNERELQEQYF. CDR3 nucleotide sequence: TGTGCCTGGAACGAGCGGGAGCTGCAGGAGCAGTACTTC.

This clonotype was recorded many times. V is TRBV5-1 and J is TRBJ1-1; D gene ambiguous. This CDR3 spans 15 amino acids. The germline gives CDR1 SGHRS, CDR2 YFSETQ. Trimming took 0 bases from V and 0 from J, leaving 9 bases between them. CDR3 sequence: CASSLVSLMNTEAFF. The DNA of the CDR3 is TGCGCCAGCAGCTTGGTTAGTTTAATGAACACTGAAGCTTTCTTT.

This clonotype came up a few times. The rearrangement uses TRBV5-1 and TRBJ2-7, with D perhaps assigned TRBD1 or TRBD2 (5 bases each). The germline V and J ends were trimmed by 4 bases and 5 bases, with 16 bases remaining between them. The CDR3 sequence is 14 residues long. The V gene's germline CDR1 is SGHRS and CDR2 YFSETQ. In DNA, the CDR3 is TGCGCCAGCAGCATGAGGGGCGCCACCCACGAGCAGTACTTC. This sequence encodes CASSMRGATHEQYF.

At least ten counts were recorded for this clonotype. The genes are TRBV5-1 and TRBJ1-2, with a tentative D call TRBD1 (5 bases). Germline V gene lookup returns CDR1 SGHRS and CDR2 YFSETQ. The CDR3 is 14 residues long. V lost 2 bases, J lost 2 bases, and 10 bases lay in between. The CDR3 coding sequence is TGCGCCAGCAGCTTCGACAGTACCAACTATGGCTACACCTTC. As protein: CASSFDSTNYGYTF.

Relative to its sample, this clonotype is medium-sized. For the CDR3, the DNA is TGTGCCAGTAGTAAGCTCACAGGGTCTGGCTACACCTTC. It translates to CASSKLTGSGYTF. The chain is built from TRBV19 and TRBJ1-2; weak D call: TRBD1 (6 bases). With 4 bases removed from V and 7 bases from J, the gap between germline ends came to 13 bases. The CDR3 has 13 residues. The germline V gene has CDR1 LNHDA and CDR2 SQIVND (reference sequence).

This clonotype occurred many times. The DNA of the CDR3 is TGTGCCAGCTCACCAGGAGAACAGAGCACTGAAGCTTTCTTT. Translated: CASSPGEQSTEAFF. V usage is TRBV18 and J usage is TRBJ1-1; D ambiguous. The CDR3 loop spans 14 amino acids. Germline lookup yields CDR1 KGHSH and CDR2 LQKENI. Between the trimmed V and J ends, which lost 2 bases and 4 bases, there was a span of 11 bases.